This passage covers 30 T cell receptor beta chains from one sample sequenced in a study of T cells expressing NK-cell markers (dated by TCRdb to 2018 to 2021). Library construction relied on 5' RACE. The instrument given in TCRdb is Illumina HiSeq 2000. The reads went through TCRdb reprocessing, and each CDR3 protein sequence gets one entry with no DNA. The sample table includes about 400,000 distinct CDR3 sequences. Of the sample, approximately 11% is held by the ten largest clones. Input material: blood T cells: a sorted CD56 or NKG2C T cell subset, CD4+ or CD8+ T cells, or bulk PBMC T cells (not recorded which). The origin of the receptors is a woman in her forties or fifties in good health. Donor details come from another sample of the same person, matched by shared clones.

The chain has TRBV24-1 and TRBJ2-3; TCRdb proposes TRBD1, but this gene call is untestable without DNA. This CDR3 is built from 16 residues. The germline CDR1 and CDR2 sequences are KGHDR and SFDVKD. CDR3 in amino acids: CATSVTGPWSTDTQYF.

The CDR3: CAWSVLGRNTEAFF. The V and J genes are TRBV30 and TRBJ1-1. The CDR3 loop spans 14 amino acids. Per the germline V gene, CDR1 is GTSNPN and CDR2 is SVGIG (reference sequence).

The chain recombines TRBV4-1 with TRBJ2-1; the TCRdb D gene call, TRBD2, has no DNA to confirm it. Germline V lookup: CDR1 MGHRA, CDR2 YSYEKL. This CDR3 comprises 14 residues. CDR3 in amino acids: CASSPGLEYNEQFF.

This chain uses TRBV20-1 with TRBJ2-1. The CDR3 loop spans 14 amino acids. From germline, CDR1 is DFQATT and CDR2 SNEGSKA (reference sequence). The CDR3 here is CSARSGAPYNEQFF.

The chain employs TRBV6-1 and TRBJ1-1; without DNA, the TCRdb call of TRBD1 cannot be checked. Germline V gives CDR1 MNHNS, CDR2 SASEGT. This CDR3 comprises 14 residues. CDR3 residues: CASRPQGGITEAFF.

The CDR3 sequence is CSVRRTNEAFF. The chain combines TRBV29-1 with TRBJ1-1; TCRdb gives TRBD1 as the D gene, but with no DNA this cannot be confirmed. There are 11 residues in the CDR3. The V gene's germline CDR1 is SQVTM and CDR2 ANQGSEA.

This chain connects TRBV11-2 to TRBJ1-2; the D gene TCRdb calls, TRBD1, cannot be checked with no DNA. The CDR3 consists of 16 residues. Germline V gives CDR1 SGHAT, CDR2 FQNNGV. Here the CDR3 reads CASSLVPTGLRYGYTF. The full variable domain, in which reference TRBV11-2 and TRBJ1-2 provide the parts outside the CDR3, is EAGVAQSPRYKIIEKRQSVAFWCNPISGHATLYWYQQILGQGPKLLIQFQNNGVVDDSQLPKDRFSAERLKGVDSTLKIQPAKLEDSAVYLCASSLVPTGLRYGYTFGSGTRLTVV.

This chain joins TRBV4-1 and TRBJ2-2; as DNA is missing, the TRBD2 call by TCRdb cannot be tested. Germline values: CDR1 MGHRA, CDR2 YSYEKL. The CDR3 is 17 residues long. The CDR3 here is CASSLSIAGAGTGELFF.

The chain recombines TRBV27 with TRBJ2-3; with no DNA, the TCRdb D assignment of TRBD1 cannot be verified. The CDR3 has 14 amino acids. The V gene's germline CDR1 is MNHEY and CDR2 SMNVEV (reference sequence). CDR3 residues: CASRKYRVADTQYF.

The rearrangement uses TRBV3-1 and TRBJ2-1; the D call of TRBD2 rests on TCRdb alone, since no DNA is present to check it. The CDR3 covers 19 residues. CDR1 and CDR2 from the germline V gene are LGHDT and YNNKEL (reference sequence). The CDR3: CASSQDSSGSGVLRNEQFF.

The V call is TRBV2, the J call TRBJ2-5. CDR1 and CDR2 from the germline V gene are SNHLY and FYNNEI. The CDR3 has 13 amino acids. CDR3 amino acids: CASSENKGGTQYF.

The CDR3 here is CSAKPSLNTEAFF. The V and J genes are TRBV20-1 and TRBJ1-1. The CDR3 loop spans 13 amino acids. Germline loops: CDR1 DFQATT, CDR2 SNEGSKA (reference sequence).

This chain uses TRBV7-9 with TRBJ1-1; without DNA, the TCRdb call of TRBD1 cannot be checked. CDR3 length: 16 residues. CDR1 is SEHNR and CDR2 is FQNEAQ in the germline V gene (reference sequence). Here the CDR3 reads CASSSRTKRVNTEAFF.

J is TRBJ2-2 and V is TRBV25-1; TCRdb gives TRBD1 as the D gene, but with no DNA this cannot be confirmed. Germline CDR1 is MGHDK and CDR2 is SYGVNS. The CDR3 spans 18 residues. CDR3 sequence reads: CASSGARAGSSWTGELFF.

The chain couples TRBV2 to TRBJ2-1; TCRdb gives TRBD1 as the D gene, but with no DNA this cannot be confirmed. The CDR3 has 15 amino acids. Germline values: CDR1 SNHLY, CDR2 FYNNEI. The CDR3 reads CASTGWDRATNEQFF.

This chain links TRBV10-3 with TRBJ2-1; TCRdb returns TRBD2, unconfirmable since there is no DNA. The CDR3 has 15 amino acids. Germline V lookup: CDR1 ENHRY, CDR2 SYGVKD. This CDR3 is CAISGLAGDYNEQFF.

This chain's CDR3 is CASSLLAGTDTQYF. The chain links TRBV27 to TRBJ2-3; TCRdb proposes TRBD2, but this gene call is untestable without DNA. This CDR3 spans 14 amino acids. Germline values: CDR1 MNHEY, CDR2 SMNVEV (reference sequence).

The rearrangement uses TRBV4-1 and TRBJ2-3; the D call of TRBD1 rests on TCRdb alone, since no DNA is present to check it. The V gene's germline CDR1 is MGHRA and CDR2 YSYEKL. The CDR3 consists of 16 residues. The CDR3 sequence: CASSQYFEQGLDTQYF.

The chain employs TRBV7-9 and TRBJ1-5. The germline V gene has CDR1 SEHNR and CDR2 FQNEAQ (reference sequence). This CDR3 has 15 amino acids. CDR3 in amino acids: CASSQAAGDNQPQHF.

V and J are TRBV5-1 and TRBJ1-4. In germline, CDR1 is SGHRS, CDR2 YFSETQ. This CDR3 spans 12 amino acids. CDR3 amino acids: CASSAETSKLFF.

This rearrangement joins TRBV5-1 to TRBJ2-7; absent DNA, TCRdb's TRBD2 call cannot be checked. This CDR3 spans 15 amino acids. Per the germline V gene, CDR1 is SGHRS and CDR2 is YFSETQ. The CDR3 is CASSLVEGLAYEQYF.

This rearrangement joins TRBV12-3 or TRBV12-4 to TRBJ1-1; TCRdb picks TRBD1, but there is no DNA to check that call. The CDR3 covers 11 residues. CDR3 amino acids: CAGGRNTEAFF.

The genes are TRBV7-8 and TRBJ2-2; TCRdb names TRBD2, which stays unverified in the absence of DNA. CDR1 is SGHVS, CDR2 FQNEAQ, per germline. There are 16 residues in the CDR3. The CDR3 is CASSSGGGWDTGELFF. Drawing the rest from reference TRBV7-8 and TRBJ2-2, the complete variable domain is GAGVSQSPRYKVAKRGQDVALRCDPISGHVSLFWYQQALGQGPEFLTYFQNEAQLDKSGLPSDRFFAERPEGSVSTLKIQRTQQEDSAVYLCASSSGGGWDTGELFFGEGSRLTVL.

The CDR3 is CASSLVPSGSTGELFF. V is TRBV5-1 and J is TRBJ2-2. The CDR3 extends over 16 amino acids. Germline-derived CDR1 and CDR2 are SGHRS and YFSETQ. Based on the CDR3 plus reference TRBV5-1 and TRBJ2-2, the full variable domain is KAGVTQTPRYLIKTRGQQVTLSCSPISGHRSVSWYQQTPGQGLQFLFEYFSETQRNKGNFPGRFSGRQFSNSRSEMNVSTLELGDSALYLCASSLVPSGSTGELFFGEGSRLTVL.

J is TRBJ2-1 and V is TRBV4-1; TCRdb picks TRBD2, but there is no DNA to check that call. Germline CDR1 reads MGHRA; CDR2 reads YSYEKL. The CDR3 sequence is 16 residues long. The CDR3 loop is CASSVPTSGRLNEQFF.

V gene TRBV20-1 combines with J gene TRBJ2-1; TCRdb lists TRBD2, though no DNA is available to test this call. The germline V gene encodes CDR1 DFQATT and CDR2 SNEGSKA (reference sequence). CDR3 length: 15 residues. The chain's CDR3 is CSAISGGLAAASQFF.

V gene TRBV6-5 combines with J gene TRBJ2-1; TCRdb's D gene call, TRBD2, goes unchecked for lack of DNA. Germline CDR1 and CDR2: MNHEY and SVGAGI. The CDR3 totals 14 residues. Here the CDR3 reads CASSYQLTRDEQFF.

V is TRBV20-1 and J is TRBJ1-3. Germline V lookup: CDR1 DFQATT, CDR2 SNEGSKA (reference sequence). The CDR3 length is 14 residues. The CDR3 loop reads CSARDSGPGNTIYF.

V and J are TRBV7-6 and TRBJ2-1; lacking DNA, the TRBD1 call made by TCRdb goes unchecked. Germline CDR1 SGHVS, CDR2 FNYEAQ. This CDR3 is 13 amino acids long. Here the CDR3 reads CASGQGMGNEQFF.

V gene TRBV12-3 or TRBV12-4 combines with J gene TRBJ2-1. The CDR3 consists of 13 residues. The chain's CDR3 is CASLQSSYNEQFF.